This T cell receptor beta chain was obtained from a study of shared clonotypes between healthy human individuals. Regarding the study as a whole: Non-shared clonotypes showed lower generation probabilities than clonotypes common to all four donors. The diversity represented, both genetic and in exposure history, was limited by few donors.

CDR1 and CDR2 from the germline V gene are SGDLS and YYNGEE. The CDR3 extends over 13 amino acids. The V end lost 0 bases, the J end lost 6 bases, and 8 bases lay between the germline ends. In the case of this clone: Its antigen is not identified.

Profiling relied on immunoSEQ multiplex PCR, and the TCRdb table lists in-frame clones only, not all of them. Of millions of clones in the sample, over 85% were seen once. The chain recombines TRBV9 with TRBJ2-3; no clear D. The sequence derives from a man aged 18-30 years in good health. Some clones in this sample may be carry-over from other donors' samples. Sequencing input: naive CD4+ T cells from PBMCs. Subset noted: CD45RA+ positively selected. This chain's CDR3 is CASSVADRDTQYF. CDR3 bases: TGTGCCAGCAGCGTAGCTGACCGGGATACGCAGTATTTT.